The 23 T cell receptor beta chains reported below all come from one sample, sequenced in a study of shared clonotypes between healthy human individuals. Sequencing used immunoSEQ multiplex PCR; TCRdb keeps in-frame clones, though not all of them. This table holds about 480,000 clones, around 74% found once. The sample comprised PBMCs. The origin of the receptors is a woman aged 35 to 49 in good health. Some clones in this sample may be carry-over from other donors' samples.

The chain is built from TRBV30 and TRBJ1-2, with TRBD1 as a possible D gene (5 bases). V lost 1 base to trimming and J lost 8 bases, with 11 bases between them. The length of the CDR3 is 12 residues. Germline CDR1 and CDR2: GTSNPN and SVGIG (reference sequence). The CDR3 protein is CAWSGDVGGYTF. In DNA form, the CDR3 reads TGTGCCTGGAGTGGGGACGTCGGCGGCTACACCTTC.

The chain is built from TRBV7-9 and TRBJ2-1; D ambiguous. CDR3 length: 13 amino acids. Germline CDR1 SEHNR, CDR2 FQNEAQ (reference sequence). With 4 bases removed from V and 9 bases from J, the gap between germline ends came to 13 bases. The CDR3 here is CASSSPLSIEQFF. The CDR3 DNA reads TGTGCCAGCAGCTCCCCCCTGTCAATTGAGCAGTTCTTC.

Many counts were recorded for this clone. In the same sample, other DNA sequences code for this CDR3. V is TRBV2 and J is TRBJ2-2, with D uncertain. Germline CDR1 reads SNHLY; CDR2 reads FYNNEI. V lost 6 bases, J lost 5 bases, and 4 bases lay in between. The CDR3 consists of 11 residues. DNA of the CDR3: TGTGCCAGCAGAGGGACCGGGGAGCTGTTTTTT. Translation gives CASRGTGELFF.

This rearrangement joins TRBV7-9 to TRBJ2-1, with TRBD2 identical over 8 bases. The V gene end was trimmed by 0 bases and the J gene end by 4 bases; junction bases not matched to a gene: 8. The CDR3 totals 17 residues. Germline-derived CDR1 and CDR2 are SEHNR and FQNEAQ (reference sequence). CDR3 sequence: CASSLAGGLDLYNEQFF. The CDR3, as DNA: TGTGCCAGCAGCTTAGCAGGGGGACTAGATTTATACAATGAGCAGTTCTTC.

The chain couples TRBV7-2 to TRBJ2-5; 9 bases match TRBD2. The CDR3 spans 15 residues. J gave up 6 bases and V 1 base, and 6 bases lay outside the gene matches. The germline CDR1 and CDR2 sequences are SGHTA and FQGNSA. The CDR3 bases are TGTGCCAGCAGCTTAGGGCGTAGCGGGAGTAAGACCCAGTACTTC. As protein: CASSLGRSGSKTQYF.

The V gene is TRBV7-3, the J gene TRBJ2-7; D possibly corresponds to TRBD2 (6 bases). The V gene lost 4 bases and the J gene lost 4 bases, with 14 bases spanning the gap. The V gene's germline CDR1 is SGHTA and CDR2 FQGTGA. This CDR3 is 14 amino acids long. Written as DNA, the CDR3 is TGTGCCAGCAGCTGCAGGAGGGCCAGGTACGAGCAGTACTTC. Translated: CASSCRRARYEQYF.

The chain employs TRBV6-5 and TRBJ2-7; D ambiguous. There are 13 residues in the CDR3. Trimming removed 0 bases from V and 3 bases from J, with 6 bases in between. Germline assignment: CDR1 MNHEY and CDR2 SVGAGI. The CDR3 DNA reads TGTGCCAGCAGTTACTCCTCCTACTACGAGCAGTACTTC. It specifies CASSYSSYYEQYF.

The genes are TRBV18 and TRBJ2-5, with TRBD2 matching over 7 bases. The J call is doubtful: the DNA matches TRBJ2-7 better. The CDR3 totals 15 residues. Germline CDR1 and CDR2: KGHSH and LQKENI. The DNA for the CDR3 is TGTGCCAGCTCACCTGGCGGCGGGAGAGGCTACGAGCAGTACTTC. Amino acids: CASSPGGGRGYEQYF.

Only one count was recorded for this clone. The CDR3 reads CASSQDKLEKPGLAGGPGELFF. The DNA for the CDR3 is TGCGCCAGCAGCCAAGATAAGCTGGAGAAGCCAGGACTAGCGGGAGGGCCCGGGGAGCTGTTTTTT. V is TRBV4-1 and J is TRBJ2-2, with 15 bases lining up with TRBD2. V lost 0 bases and J lost 6; bases outside the gene matches: 17. The CDR3 spans 22 residues. The germline gives CDR1 MGHRA, CDR2 YSYEKL.

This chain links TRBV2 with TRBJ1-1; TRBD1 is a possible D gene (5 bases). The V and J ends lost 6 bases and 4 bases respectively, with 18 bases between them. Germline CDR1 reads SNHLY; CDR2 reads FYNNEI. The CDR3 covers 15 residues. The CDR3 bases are TGTGCCAGCAGGCCCTCGTCAGGGTCGAGCACTGAAGCTTTCTTT. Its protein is CASRPSSGSSTEAFF.

CDR3 coding DNA: TGTGCCAGCCTTTCTGGACAGGGCGGCAATCAGCCCCAGCATTTT. Amino acid sequence: CASLSGQGGNQPQHF. The J gene is TRBJ1-5, the V gene TRBV2; TRBD1 matches 8 bases. Germline V lookup: CDR1 SNHLY, CDR2 FYNNEI. Trimming cost V 8 bases and J 2 bases; bases outside gene matches: 8. This CDR3 is 15 amino acids long.

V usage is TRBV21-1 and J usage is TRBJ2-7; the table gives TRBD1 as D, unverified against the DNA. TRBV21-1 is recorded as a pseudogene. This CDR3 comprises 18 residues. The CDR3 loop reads CASSKRDRDQKTSYEQYF. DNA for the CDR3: TGTGCCAGCAGCAAAAGGGACAGGGACCAGAAGACCTCCTACGAGCAGTACTTC.

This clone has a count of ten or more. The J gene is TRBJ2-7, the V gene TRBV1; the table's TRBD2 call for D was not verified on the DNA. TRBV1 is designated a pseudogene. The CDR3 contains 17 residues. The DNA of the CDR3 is TGCACCAGCAGCCAGCGGACTAGCGGGAGAACAGCTAGGGAGCAGTACTTC. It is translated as CTSSQRTSGRTAREQYF.

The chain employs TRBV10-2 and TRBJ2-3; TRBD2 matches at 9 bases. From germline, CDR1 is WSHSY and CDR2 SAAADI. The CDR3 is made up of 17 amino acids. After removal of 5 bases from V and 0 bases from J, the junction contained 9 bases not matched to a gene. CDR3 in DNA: TGCGCCAGCAGTTTCCCGACTAGCGGCCAGAGCACAGATACGCAGTATTTT. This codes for CASSFPTSGQSTDTQYF.

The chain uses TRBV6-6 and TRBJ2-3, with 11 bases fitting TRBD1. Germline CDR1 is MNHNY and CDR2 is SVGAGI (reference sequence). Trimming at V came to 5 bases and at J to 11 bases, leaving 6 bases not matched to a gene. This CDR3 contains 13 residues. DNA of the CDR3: TGTGCCAGCAGTCCCGGGACAGGGGGTGAGCAGTATTTT. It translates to CASSPGTGGEQYF.

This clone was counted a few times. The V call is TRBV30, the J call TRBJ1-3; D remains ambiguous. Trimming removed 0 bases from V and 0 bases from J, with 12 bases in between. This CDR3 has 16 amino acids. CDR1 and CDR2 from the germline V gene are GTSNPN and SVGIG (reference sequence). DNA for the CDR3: TGTGCCTGGAGTGTACAAGGCCGGATCTCTGGAAACACCATATATTTT. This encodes CAWSVQGRISGNTIYF.

For the CDR3, the DNA is TGTGCCAGCAGCCAACCGGGCGCCCTTAGCACAGATACGCAGTATTTT. It encodes CASSQPGALSTDTQYF. The J gene is TRBJ2-3, the V gene TRBV7-9; D is unresolved. The CDR3 consists of 16 residues. Germline lookup yields CDR1 SEHNR and CDR2 FQNEAQ (reference sequence). V lost 5 bases, J lost 0 bases, and 15 bases lay in between.

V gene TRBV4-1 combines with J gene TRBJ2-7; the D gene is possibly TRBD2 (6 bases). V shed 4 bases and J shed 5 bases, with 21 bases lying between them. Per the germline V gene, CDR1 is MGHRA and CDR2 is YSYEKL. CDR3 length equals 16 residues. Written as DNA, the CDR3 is TGCGCCAGCAGCCCGTATGTCAGGGAGGATAACCACGAGCAGTACTTC. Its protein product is CASSPYVREDNHEQYF.

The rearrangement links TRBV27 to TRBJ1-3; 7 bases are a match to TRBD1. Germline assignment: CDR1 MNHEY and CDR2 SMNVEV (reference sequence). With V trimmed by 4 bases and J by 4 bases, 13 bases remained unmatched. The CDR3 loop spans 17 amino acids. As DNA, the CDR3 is TGTGCCAGCAGTTCAAGGGACAGCCAGCTTTTCGGAAACACCATATATTTT. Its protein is CASSSRDSQLFGNTIYF.

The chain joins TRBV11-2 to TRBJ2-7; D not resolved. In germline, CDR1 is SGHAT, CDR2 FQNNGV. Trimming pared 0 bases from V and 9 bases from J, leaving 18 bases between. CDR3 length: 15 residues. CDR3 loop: CASSLDLPPIGRQYF. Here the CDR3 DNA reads TGTGCCAGCAGCTTAGATCTCCCCCCGATCGGCAGGCAGTACTTC.

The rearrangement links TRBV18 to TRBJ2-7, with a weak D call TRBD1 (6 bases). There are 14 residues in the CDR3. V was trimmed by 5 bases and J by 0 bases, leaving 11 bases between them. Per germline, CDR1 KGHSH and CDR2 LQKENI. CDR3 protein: CASSSQGSSYEQYF. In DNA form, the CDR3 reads TGTGCCAGCTCATCACAGGGCAGCTCCTACGAGCAGTACTTC.

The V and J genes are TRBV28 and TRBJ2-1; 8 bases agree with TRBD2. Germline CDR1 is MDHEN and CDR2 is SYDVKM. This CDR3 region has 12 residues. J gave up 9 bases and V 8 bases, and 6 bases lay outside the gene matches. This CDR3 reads CASRGGLGEQFF. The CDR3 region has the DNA TGTGCCAGCCGGGGGGGGCTGGGTGAGCAGTTCTTC.

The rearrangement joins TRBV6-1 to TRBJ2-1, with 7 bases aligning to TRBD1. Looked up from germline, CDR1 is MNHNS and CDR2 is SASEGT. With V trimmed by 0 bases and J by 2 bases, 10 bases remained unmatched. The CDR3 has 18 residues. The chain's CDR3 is CASSEAPPTGPTYNEQFF. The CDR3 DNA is TGTGCCAGCAGTGAAGCTCCCCCGACAGGGCCCACCTACAATGAGCAGTTCTTC.